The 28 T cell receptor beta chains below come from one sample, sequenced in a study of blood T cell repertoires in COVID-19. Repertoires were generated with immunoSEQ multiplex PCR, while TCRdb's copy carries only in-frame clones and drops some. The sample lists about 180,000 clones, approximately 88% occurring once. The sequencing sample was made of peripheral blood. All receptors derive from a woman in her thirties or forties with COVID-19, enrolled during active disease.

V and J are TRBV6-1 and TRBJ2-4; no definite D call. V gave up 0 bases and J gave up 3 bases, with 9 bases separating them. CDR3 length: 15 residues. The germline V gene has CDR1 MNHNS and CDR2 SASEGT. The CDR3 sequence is CASSEALGSKNIQYF. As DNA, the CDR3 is TGTGCCAGCAGTGAAGCGCTGGGCAGCAAAAACATTCAGTACTTC.

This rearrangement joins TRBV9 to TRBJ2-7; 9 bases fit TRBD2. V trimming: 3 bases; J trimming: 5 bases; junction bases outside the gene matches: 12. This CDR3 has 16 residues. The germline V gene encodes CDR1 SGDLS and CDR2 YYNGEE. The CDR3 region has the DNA TGTGCCAGCAGCGCCGTAGCGGGAGCGTTACAAAACGAGCAGTACTTC. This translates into CASSAVAGALQNEQYF.

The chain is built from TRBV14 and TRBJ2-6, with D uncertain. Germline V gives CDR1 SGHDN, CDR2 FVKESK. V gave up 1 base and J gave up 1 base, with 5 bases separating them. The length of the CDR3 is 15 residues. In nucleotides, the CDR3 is TGTGCCAGCAGCCAAGTGCGGTCTGGGGCCAACGTCCTGACTTTC. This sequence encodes CASSQVRSGANVLTF.

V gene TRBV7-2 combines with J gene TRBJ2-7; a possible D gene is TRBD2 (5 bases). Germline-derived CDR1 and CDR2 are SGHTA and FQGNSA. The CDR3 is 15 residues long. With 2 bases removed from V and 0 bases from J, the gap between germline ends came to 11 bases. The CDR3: CASSLSSAPSYEQYF. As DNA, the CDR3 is TGTGCCAGCAGCTTAAGTAGCGCCCCCTCCTACGAGCAGTACTTC.

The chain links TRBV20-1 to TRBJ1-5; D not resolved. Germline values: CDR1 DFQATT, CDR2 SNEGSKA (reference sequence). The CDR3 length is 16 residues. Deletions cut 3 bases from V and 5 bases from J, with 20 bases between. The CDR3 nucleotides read TGCAGTGCTAGTGGTGGAATCACTATGATCGATCAGCCCCAGCATTTT. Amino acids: CSASGGITMIDQPQHF.

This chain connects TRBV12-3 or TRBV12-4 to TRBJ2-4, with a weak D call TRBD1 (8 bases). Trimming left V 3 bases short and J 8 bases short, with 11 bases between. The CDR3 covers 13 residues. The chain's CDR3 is CASSFTGGDIQYF. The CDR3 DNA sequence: TGTGCCAGCAGTTTCACAGGGGGGGACATTCAGTACTTC.

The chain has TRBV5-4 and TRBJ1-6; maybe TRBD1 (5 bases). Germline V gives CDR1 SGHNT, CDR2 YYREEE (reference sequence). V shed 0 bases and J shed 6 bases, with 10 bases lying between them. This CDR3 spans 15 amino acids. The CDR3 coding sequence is TGTGCCAGCAGCTTGGTCTTGGGGGGTAATTCACCCCTCCACTTT. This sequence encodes CASSLVLGGNSPLHF.

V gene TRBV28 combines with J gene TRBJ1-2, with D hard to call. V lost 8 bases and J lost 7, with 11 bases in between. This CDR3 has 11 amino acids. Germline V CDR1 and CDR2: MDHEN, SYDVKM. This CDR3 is CASAPRSGYTF. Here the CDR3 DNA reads TGTGCCAGCGCCCCGAGAAGTGGCTACACCTTC.

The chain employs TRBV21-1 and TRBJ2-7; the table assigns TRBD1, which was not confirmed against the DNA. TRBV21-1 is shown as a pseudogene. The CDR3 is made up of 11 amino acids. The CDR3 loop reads CASSKGQEQYF. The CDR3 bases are TGTGCCAGCAGCAAAGGACAAGAGCAGTACTTC.

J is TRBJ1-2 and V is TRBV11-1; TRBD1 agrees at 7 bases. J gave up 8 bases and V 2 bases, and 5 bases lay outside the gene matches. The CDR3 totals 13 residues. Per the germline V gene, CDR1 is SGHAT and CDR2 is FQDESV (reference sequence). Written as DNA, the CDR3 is TGTGCCAGCAGCTTAAAACAGGGGCAAGGCTACACCTTC. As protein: CASSLKQGQGYTF.

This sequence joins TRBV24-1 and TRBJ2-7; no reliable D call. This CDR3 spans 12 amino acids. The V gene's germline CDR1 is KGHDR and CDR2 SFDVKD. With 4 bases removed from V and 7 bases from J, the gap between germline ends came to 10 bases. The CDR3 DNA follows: TGTGCCACCAGTGACCATGGCACAGAGCAGTACTTC. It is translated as CATSDHGTEQYF.

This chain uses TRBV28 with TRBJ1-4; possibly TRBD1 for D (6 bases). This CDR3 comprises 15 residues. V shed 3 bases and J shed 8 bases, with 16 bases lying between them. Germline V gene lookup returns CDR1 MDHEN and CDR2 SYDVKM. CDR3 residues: CASSFSAQGLEKLFF. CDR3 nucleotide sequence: TGTGCCAGCAGTTTTTCGGCACAGGGATTGGAAAAACTGTTTTTT.

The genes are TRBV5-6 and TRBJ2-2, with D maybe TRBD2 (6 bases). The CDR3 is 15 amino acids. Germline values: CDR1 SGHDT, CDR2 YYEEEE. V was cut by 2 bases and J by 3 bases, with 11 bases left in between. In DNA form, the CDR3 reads TGTGCCAGCAGCTTCGGAGGGAGACACACCGGGGAGCTGTTTTTT. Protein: CASSFGGRHTGELFF. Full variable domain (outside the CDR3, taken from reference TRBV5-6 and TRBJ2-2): DAGVTQSPTHLIKTRGQQVTLRCSPKSGHDTVSWYQQALGQGPQFIFQYYEEEERQRGNFPDRFSGHQFPNYSSELNVNALLLGDSALYLCASSFGGRHTGELFFGEGSRLTVL.

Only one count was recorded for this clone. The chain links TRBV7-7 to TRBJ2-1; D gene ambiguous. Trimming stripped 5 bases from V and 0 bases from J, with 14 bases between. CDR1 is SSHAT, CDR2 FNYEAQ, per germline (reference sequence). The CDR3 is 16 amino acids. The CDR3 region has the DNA TGTGCCAGCAGCCGTAGTGCGGTCAGCTCCTACAATGAGCAGTTCTTC. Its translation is CASSRSAVSSYNEQFF.

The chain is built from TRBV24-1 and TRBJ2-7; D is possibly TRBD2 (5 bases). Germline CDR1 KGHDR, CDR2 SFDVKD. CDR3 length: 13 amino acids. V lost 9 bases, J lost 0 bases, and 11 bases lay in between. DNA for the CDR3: TGTGCCACCGCGGGCTTAGGCTCCTACGAGCAGTACTTC. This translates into CATAGLGSYEQYF.

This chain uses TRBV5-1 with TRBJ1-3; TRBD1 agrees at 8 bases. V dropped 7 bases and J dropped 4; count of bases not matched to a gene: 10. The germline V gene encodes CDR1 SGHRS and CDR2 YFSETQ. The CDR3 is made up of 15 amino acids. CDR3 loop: CASRTGGLAGNTIYF. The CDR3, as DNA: TGCGCCAGCCGTACAGGGGGGCTGGCGGGAAACACCATATATTTT. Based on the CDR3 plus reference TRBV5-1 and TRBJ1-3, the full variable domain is KAGVTQTPRYLIKTRGQQVTLSCSPISGHRSVSWYQQTPGQGLQFLFEYFSETQRNKGNFPGRFSGRQFSNSRSEMNVSTLELGDSALYLCASRTGGLAGNTIYFGEGSWLTVV.

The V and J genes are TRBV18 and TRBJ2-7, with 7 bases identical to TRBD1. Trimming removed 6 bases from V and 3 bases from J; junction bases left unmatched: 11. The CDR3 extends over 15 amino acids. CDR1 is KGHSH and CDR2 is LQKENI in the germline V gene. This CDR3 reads CASSQTTGSGYEQYF. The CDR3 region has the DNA TGTGCCAGCTCCCAGACGACAGGGAGTGGCTACGAGCAGTACTTC.

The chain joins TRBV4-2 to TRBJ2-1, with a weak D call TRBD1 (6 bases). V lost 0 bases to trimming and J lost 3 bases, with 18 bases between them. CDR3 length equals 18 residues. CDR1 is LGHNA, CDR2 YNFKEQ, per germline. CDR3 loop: CASSQDAQTGVVYNEQFF. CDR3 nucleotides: TGTGCCAGCAGCCAAGACGCGCAGACAGGAGTTGTCTACAATGAGCAGTTCTTC.

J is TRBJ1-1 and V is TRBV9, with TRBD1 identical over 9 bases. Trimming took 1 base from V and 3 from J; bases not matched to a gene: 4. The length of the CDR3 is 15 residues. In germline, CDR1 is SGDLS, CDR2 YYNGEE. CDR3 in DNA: TGTGCCAGCAGCGTATATGACAGGGGGTACACTGAAGCTTTCTTT. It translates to CASSVYDRGYTEAFF.

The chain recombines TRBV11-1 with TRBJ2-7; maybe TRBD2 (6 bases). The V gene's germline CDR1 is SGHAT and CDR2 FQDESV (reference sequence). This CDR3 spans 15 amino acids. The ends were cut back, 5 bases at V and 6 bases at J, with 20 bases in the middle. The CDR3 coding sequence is TGTGCCAGCAGCACAAGGGACTCGCTGGGAGGCGAGCAGTACTTC. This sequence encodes CASSTRDSLGGEQYF.

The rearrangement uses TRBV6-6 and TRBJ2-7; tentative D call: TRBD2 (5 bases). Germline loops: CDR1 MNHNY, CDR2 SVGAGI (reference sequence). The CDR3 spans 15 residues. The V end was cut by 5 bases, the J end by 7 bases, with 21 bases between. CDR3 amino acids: CASSSPSSPLGEQYF. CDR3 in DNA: TGTGCCAGCAGTAGTCCTAGCAGCCCTTTAGGGGAGCAGTACTTC.

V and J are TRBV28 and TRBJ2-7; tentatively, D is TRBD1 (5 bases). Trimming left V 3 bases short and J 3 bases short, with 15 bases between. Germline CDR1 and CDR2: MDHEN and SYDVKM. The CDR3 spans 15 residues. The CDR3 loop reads CASSFIQARGYEQYF. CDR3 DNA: TGTGCCAGCAGTTTTATACAGGCTAGGGGCTACGAGCAGTACTTC. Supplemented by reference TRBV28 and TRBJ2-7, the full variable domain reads DVKVTQSSRYLVKRTGEKVFLECVQDMDHENMFWYRQDPGLGLRLIYFSYDVKMKEKGDIPEGYSVSREKKERFSLILESASTNQTSMYLCASSFIQARGYEQYFGPGTRLTVT.

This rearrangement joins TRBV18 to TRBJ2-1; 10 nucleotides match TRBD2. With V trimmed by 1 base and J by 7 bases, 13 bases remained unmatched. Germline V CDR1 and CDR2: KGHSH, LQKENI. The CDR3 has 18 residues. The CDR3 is CASSPRQTSGIVMNEQFF. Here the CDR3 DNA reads TGTGCCAGCTCACCACGTCAAACTAGCGGGATAGTTATGAATGAGCAGTTCTTC.

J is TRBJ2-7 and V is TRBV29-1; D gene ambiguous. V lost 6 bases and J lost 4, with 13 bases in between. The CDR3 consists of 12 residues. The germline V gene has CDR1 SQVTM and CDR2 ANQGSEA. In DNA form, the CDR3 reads TGCAGCGTCGGTGACATTTTTTACGAGCAGTACTTC. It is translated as CSVGDIFYEQYF.

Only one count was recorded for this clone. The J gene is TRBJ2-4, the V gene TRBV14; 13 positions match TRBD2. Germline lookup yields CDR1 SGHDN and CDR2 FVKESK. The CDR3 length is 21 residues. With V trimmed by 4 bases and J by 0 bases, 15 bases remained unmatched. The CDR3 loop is CASSPWTSGGDNPLAKNIQYF. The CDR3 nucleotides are TGTGCCAGCAGCCCATGGACTAGCGGGGGAGATAACCCTCTAGCCAAAAACATTCAGTACTTC.

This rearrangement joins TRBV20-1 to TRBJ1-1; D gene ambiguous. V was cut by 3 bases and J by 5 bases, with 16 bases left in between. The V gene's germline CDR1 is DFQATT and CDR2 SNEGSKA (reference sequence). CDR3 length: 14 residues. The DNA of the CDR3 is TGCAGTGCTAGTCGGCGGGAAGCGGGGACTGAAGCTTTCTTT. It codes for CSASRREAGTEAFF.

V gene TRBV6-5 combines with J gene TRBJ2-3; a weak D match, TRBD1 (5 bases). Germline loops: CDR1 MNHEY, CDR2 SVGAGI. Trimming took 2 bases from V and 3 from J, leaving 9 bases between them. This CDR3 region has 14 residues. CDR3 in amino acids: CASSYLGRTDTQYF. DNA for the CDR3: TGTGCCAGCAGTTACCTGGGGCGTACAGATACGCAGTATTTT.

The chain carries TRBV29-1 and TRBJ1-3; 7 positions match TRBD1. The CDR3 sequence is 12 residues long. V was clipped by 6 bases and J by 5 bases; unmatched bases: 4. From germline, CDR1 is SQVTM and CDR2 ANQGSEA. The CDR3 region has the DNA TGCAGCGTGGGGACAGATCGAAACACCATATATTTT. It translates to CSVGTDRNTIYF.